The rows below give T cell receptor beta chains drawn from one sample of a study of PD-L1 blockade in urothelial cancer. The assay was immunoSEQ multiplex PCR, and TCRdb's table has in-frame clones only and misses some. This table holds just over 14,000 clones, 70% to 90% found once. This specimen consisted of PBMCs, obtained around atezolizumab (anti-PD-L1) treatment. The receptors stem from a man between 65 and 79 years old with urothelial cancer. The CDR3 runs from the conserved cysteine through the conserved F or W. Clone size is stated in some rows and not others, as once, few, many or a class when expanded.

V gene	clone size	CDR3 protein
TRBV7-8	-	CASSLAMDTEAFF
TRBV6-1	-	CATSARYGYTF
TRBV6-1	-	CASTADLTGELFF
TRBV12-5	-	CASGWTGPTNQPQHF
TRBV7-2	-	CASSYRVAGTEAFF
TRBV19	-	CASRQDTFLRGGNTIYF
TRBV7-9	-	CASSLPRNSGVDTQYF
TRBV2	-	CASSEGAGGILKQYF
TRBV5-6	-	CASSSVGRMNTEAFF
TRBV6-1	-	CASSEAHRVGAGELFF
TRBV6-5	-	CASSSGGGTDTQYF
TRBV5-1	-	CASSLGSPTTNEKLFF
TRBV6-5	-	CASSYSTSSNEQYF
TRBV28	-	CASSKGTGDTEAFF
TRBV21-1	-	CASRHRQPDQETQYF
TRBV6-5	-	CASSYSDGLGGKLFF
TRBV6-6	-	CASSSWTGIEQYF
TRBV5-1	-	CASSFVTGVTGELFF
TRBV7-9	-	CASSLGGGSEDTEAFF
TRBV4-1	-	CASGLAGGYEQYF
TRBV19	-	CASSMETAYSPLHF
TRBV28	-	CASRQGAEETQYF
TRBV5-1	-	CASSLQTSGVNEQFF
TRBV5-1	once	CASSSTPGLLAQTQYF
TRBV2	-	CASNDRGAYEQYF
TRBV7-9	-	CASSLTSGGAPDTQYF
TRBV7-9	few	CASSPRPTGENYGYTF
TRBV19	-	CASTFRGRLNQPQHF
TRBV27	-	CASRIGQAVAGELFF
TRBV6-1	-	CASSEFQGAGELFF
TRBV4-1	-	CASSQDSDRAKNIQYF
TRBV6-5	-	CATRSVTQYF
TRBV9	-	CASSVGGGQGNTIYF
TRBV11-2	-	CASSPQGETQYF
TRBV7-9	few	CASSLSAGGTDTQYF
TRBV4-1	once	CASRPVNTGELFF
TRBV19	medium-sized	CASSMGARAFF
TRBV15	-	CATRGTGGPRQETQYF
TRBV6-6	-	CASSPQTGAYEQYF
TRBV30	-	CAWAALLGYTF
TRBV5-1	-	CASSTDNGGGGGRTQYF
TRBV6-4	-	CASSGGQGMNEQFF
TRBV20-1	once	CSATGVLGYTF